The rows below give T cell receptor beta chains drawn from one sample of a study of spatial heterogeneity in lung cancer. TCRdb itself ran the 5' RACE reads through MiXCR, one entry per CDR3 protein. The profile shows some 85,000 distinct CDR3 sequences, 15% to 25% of them singletons. This sample comprised PBMCs, obtained at surgery. All receptors come from a male donor with early-stage non-small cell lung cancer. CDR3s leave out the opening cysteine and the closing phenylalanine or tryptophan. For some rows the clone size is stated as once, few or many, or as a class when expanded; others skip it.

TRBJ2-2 few TRBV2 ASSEDRLWTGELF
TRBJ1-2 . TRBV28 ASSPAQTNYGYT
TRBJ1-6 . TRBV12-3/TRBV12-4 ASSLGREPLH
TRBJ2-4 few TRBV4-3 ASSQEIGRGENIQY
TRBJ2-1 few TRBV6-6 ASSQGSSYNEQF
TRBJ2-3 few TRBV5-1 ASSAISGRGDTQY
TRBJ1-4 . TRBV7-9 ASSYPPLGPREKLF
TRBJ1-2 few TRBV7-9 ASSPLGQGDYGYT
TRBJ2-7 many TRBV29-1 SVSGTGGGEQY
TRBJ2-3 many TRBV7-9 ASSPQDTQY
TRBJ2-1 . TRBV20-1 SALIGGQGTNELF
TRBJ2-7 many TRBV7-9 ASSAAGQKYAEQY
TRBJ1-5 . TRBV28 ASSPDRGPRNQPQH
TRBJ2-3 few TRBV10-3 AISAGLAGEATSTDTQY
TRBJ1-5 many TRBV7-2 ASSLLGSGSNQPQH
TRBJ2-3 . TRBV7-2 ASSPGHSTDTQY
TRBJ2-7 few TRBV6-6 ASIDEAGGPLEQY